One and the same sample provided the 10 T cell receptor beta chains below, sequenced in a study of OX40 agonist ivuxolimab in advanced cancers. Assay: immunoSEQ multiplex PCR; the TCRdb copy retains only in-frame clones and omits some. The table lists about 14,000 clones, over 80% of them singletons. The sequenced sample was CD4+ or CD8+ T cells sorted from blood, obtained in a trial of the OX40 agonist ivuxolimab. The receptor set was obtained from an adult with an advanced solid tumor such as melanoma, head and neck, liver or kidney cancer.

In DNA, the CDR3 is TGTGCCAGCAGCTTAGCCGGGACAGGGGGCACTGAAGCTTTCTTT. As protein: CASSLAGTGGTEAFF. J is TRBJ1-1 and V is TRBV11-3, with 11 nucleotides matching TRBD1. The CDR3 covers 15 residues. With V trimmed by 1 base and J by 4 bases, 2 bases remained unmatched. Germline V gene sequence: CDR1 SGHNT, CDR2 YENEEA.

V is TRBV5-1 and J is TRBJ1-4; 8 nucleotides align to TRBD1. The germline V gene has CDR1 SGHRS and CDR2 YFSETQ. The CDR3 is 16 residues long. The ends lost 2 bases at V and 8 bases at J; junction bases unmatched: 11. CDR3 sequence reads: CASSLQPTGAGEKLFF. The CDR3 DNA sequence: TGCGCCAGCAGCTTACAACCGACAGGGGCGGGCGAAAAACTGTTTTTT.

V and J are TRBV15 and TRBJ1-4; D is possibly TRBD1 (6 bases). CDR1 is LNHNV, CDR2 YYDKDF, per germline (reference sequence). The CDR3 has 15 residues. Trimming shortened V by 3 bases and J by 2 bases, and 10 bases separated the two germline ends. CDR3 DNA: TGTGCCACCAGCAGGACAGGCTGGACTAATGAAAAACTGTTTTTT. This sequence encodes CATSRTGWTNEKLFF.

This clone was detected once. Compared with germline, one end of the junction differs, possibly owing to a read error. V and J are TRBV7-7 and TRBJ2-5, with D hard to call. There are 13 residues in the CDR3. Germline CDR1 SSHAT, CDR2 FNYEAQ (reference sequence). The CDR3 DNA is TGTGCTAGCAGCTTAGATCTAGGGGAGACCCAGTACTTC. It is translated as CASSLDLGETQYF.

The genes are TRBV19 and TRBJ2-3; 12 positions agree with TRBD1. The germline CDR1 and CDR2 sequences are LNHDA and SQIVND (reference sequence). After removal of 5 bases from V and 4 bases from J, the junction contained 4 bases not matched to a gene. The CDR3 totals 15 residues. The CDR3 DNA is TGTGCCAGTAGTCTGGGGACAGGGGGCTCAGATACGCAGTATTTT. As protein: CASSLGTGGSDTQYF.

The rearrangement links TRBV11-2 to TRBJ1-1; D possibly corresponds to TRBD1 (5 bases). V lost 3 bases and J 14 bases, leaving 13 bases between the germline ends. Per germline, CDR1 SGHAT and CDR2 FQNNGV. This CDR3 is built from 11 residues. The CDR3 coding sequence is TGTGCCAGCAGCTTTGGGGGGGTCCTATTCTTT. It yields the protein CASSFGGVLFF.

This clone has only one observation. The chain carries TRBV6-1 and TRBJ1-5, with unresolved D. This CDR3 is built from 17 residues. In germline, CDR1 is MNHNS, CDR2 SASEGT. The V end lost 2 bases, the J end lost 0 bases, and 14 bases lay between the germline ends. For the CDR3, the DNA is TGTGCCAGCAGTGAAACACCAGCGTACTATAGCAATCAGCCCCAGCATTTT. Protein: CASSETPAYYSNQPQHF.

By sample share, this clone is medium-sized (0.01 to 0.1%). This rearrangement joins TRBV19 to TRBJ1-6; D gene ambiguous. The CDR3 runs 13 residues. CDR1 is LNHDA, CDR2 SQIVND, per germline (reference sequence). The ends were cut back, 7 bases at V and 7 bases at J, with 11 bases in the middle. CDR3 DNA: TGTGCCAGTACGTTAGGGAGAAATTCACCCCTCCACTTT. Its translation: CASTLGRNSPLHF.

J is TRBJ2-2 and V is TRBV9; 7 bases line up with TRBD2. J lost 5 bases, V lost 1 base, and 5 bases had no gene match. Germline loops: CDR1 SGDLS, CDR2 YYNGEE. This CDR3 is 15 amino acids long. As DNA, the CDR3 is TGTGCCAGCAGCGTACCGAGGGAGGGGACCGGGGAGCTGTTTTTT. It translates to CASSVPREGTGELFF.

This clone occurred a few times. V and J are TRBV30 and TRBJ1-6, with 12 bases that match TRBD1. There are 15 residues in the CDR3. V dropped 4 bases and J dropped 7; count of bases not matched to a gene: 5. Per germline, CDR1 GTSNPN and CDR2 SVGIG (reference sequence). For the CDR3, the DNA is TGTGCCTGGACGCGGGACAGGGGGCGCAATTCACCCCTCCACTTT. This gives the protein CAWTRDRGRNSPLHF. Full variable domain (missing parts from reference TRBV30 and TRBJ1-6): SQTIHQWPATLVQPVGSPLSLECTVEGTSNPNLYWYRQAAGRGLQLLFYSVGIGQISSEVPQNLSASRPQDRQFILSSKKLLLSDSGFYLCAWTRDRGRNSPLHFGNGTRLTVT.